This T cell receptor (beta chain) stems from a study of blood T cell repertoires in COVID-19. The V gene's germline CDR1 is MDHEN and CDR2 SYDVKM. The CDR3 has 12 residues. Trimming pared 5 bases from V and 11 bases from J, leaving 12 bases between. Some clones are missing from TCRdb's copy, which holds only in-frame ones; the method was immunoSEQ multiplex PCR. The repertoire holds hundreds of thousands of clones, with 65% to 90% as singletons. This chain joins TRBV28 and TRBJ1-4; D gene ambiguous. The sample comprised PBMCs or T cells enriched from blood (not recorded which). The source is a man between 18 and 35 years old who had recovered from COVID-19. CDR3 nucleotides: TGTGCCAGCAGTACCTCAACCGGGAAACTGTTTTTT. Amino acids: CASSTSTGKLFF.